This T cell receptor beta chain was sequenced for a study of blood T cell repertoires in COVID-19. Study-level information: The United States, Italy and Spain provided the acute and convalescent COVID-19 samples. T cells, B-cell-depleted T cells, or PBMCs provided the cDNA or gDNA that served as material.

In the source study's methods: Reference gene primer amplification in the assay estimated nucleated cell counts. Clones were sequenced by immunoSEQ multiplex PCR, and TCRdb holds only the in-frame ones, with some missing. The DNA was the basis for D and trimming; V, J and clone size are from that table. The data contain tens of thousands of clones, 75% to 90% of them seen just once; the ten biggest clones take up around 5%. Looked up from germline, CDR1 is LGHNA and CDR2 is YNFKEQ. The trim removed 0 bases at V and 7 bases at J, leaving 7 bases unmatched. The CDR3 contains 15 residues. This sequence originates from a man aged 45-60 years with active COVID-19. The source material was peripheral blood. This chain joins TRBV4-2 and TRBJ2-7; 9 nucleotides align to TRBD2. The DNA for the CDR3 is TGTGCCAGCAGCCAAGATTTAGCGGGAGTACCTGAGCAGTACTTC. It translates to CASSQDLAGVPEQYF.